This entry lists 14 T cell receptor beta chains sequenced from one sample in a study of post-analysis software for immune sequencing data. General study points: Compared with controls, patients had more of five or six TRBV segments, including TRBV5-6, TRBV5-1 and TRBV20-1.

Prepared libraries of TCR beta cDNA carried unique molecular identifiers. Via MiXCR, TCRdb re-called the PCR reads, giving one row per CDR3 protein. In the table there are approximately 770,000 distinct CDR3 sequences, 40% to 55% of which are singletons. Their target antigens are unknown. The specimen sequenced was blood. The origin of the receptors is a girl aged 5-17 years with multiple sclerosis.

The gene calls are TRBV10-3 and TRBJ2-5; 7 bases are a match to TRBD2. CDR1 and CDR2 (germline): ENHRY, SYGVKD. V shed 10 bases and J 11 bases; nucleotides not matched to a gene: 13. The length of the CDR3 is 12 residues. CDR3 DNA: TGTGCCAGCCGGGGGGACTGTAGGGAGCAGTACTTC. It codes for CASRGDCREQYF.

This clonotype was seen only a few times. The rearrangement links TRBV20-1 to TRBJ2-4; D is uncertain. The DNA matches TRBJ2-7 better at its end, which makes the J call doubtful. Germline-derived CDR1 and CDR2 are DFQATT and SNEGSKA (reference sequence). The CDR3 is made up of 14 amino acids. CDR3 nucleotides: TGCAGTGCTAGAGTGCGTCTAGGGAACTACGAGCAGTACTTC. It is translated as CSARVRLGNYEQYF.

This clonotype appeared a few times. The chain combines TRBV20-1 with TRBJ2-1; 7 bases line up with TRBD2. The CDR3 runs to 12 residues. Germline V gene lookup returns CDR1 DFQATT and CDR2 SNEGSKA (reference sequence). V lost 3 bases, J lost 7 bases, and 3 bases stayed unmatched. CDR3 loop: CSARGRANEQFF. The CDR3 coding sequence is TGCAGTGCTAGGGGGAGGGCTAATGAGCAGTTCTTC.

The genes are TRBV12-3 or TRBV12-4 and TRBJ2-5; D is uncertain. V gave up 5 bases and J gave up 1 base, with 11 bases separating them. The CDR3 contains 14 residues. CDR3 sequence reads: CASSPLVPQETQYF. The CDR3 DNA follows: TGTGCCAGCAGTCCGCTCGTCCCCCAAGAGACCCAGTACTTC.

Only a few counts were recorded for this clonotype. V gene TRBV5-1 combines with J gene TRBJ2-3; 7 nucleotides align to TRBD1. The CDR3 is made up of 16 amino acids. In germline, CDR1 is SGHRS, CDR2 YFSETQ. V was clipped by 2 bases and J by 0 bases; unmatched bases: 6. CDR3 sequence (DNA): TGCGCCAGCAGCTTCGTCCGACAGGGTAGCACAGATACGCAGTATTTT. Translating gives CASSFVRQGSTDTQYF.

This chain links TRBV27 with TRBJ2-3; perhaps TRBD2 as D (7 bases). Germline V gives CDR1 MNHEY, CDR2 SMNVEV (reference sequence). This CDR3 region has 17 residues. Trimming left V 5 bases short and J 2 bases short, with 20 bases between. The CDR3 sequence is CASSPRLQGGHTDTQYF. The CDR3 nucleotides are TGTGCCAGCAGTCCTCGACTACAGGGAGGGCACACAGATACGCAGTATTTT.

The chain recombines TRBV4-3 with TRBJ1-2; 7 bases fit TRBD1. After removal of 0 bases from V and 4 bases from J, the junction contained 8 bases not matched to a gene. Looked up from germline, CDR1 is LGHNA and CDR2 is YSLEER. The CDR3 runs 16 residues. The DNA for the CDR3 is TGCGCCAGCAGCCAAGAAGCTGAACAGGGGTTCTATGGCTACACCTTC. This gives the protein CASSQEAEQGFYGYTF.

The chain uses TRBV20-1 and TRBJ2-7; D ambiguous. TRBJ2-5 explains the end of the DNA better; the J call may be wrong. From germline, CDR1 is DFQATT and CDR2 SNEGSKA (reference sequence). The CDR3 consists of 14 residues. CDR3 nucleotide sequence: TGCAGTGCGATCGAGCCCCGGCAGGTAGAGACCCAGTACTTC. Encoded protein: CSAIEPRQVETQYF.

The rearrangement uses TRBV5-5 and TRBJ2-4; the match to TRBD2 covers 7 bases. The J call could be wrong; TRBJ2-7 is a better fit for the DNA end. The CDR3 is made up of 14 amino acids. Germline CDR1 SGHKS, CDR2 YYEKEE (reference sequence). CDR3 nucleotides: TGTGCCAGCGCGAGGCGGGAGTTGGTCCACGAGCAGTACTTC. As protein: CASARRELVHEQYF.

The rearrangement uses TRBV29-1 and TRBJ2-7, with TRBD1 matching 7 bases. The DNA end is more similar to TRBJ2-5, so the J call may be wrong. Germline lookup yields CDR1 SQVTM and CDR2 ANQGSEA. The CDR3 totals 14 residues. The CDR3 bases are TGCAGCGTTGAGGGCAGGGGGTCGAGGGAGACCCAGTACTTC. This sequence encodes CSVEGRGSRETQYF.

The V call is TRBV20-1, the J call TRBJ2-1; D is possibly TRBD2 (5 bases). Trimming took off 4 bases at V and 2 bases at J, with 18 bases between the two ends. The CDR3 is 16 residues long. CDR1 and CDR2 from the germline V gene are DFQATT and SNEGSKA (reference sequence). CDR3 sequence reads: CSAKAGVLGTYNEQFF. For the CDR3, the DNA is TGCAGTGCTAAGGCGGGCGTCCTGGGGACCTACAATGAGCAGTTCTTC.

The chain links TRBV6-5 to TRBJ2-2, with D hard to call. The V end was cut by 5 bases, the J end by 4 bases, with 11 bases between. Germline loops: CDR1 MNHEY, CDR2 SVGAGI. CDR3 size: 14 residues. CDR3 region: CASSRVSLTGELFF. CDR3 bases: TGTGCCAGCAGTCGGGTGTCCCTCACCGGGGAGCTGTTTTTT.

CDR3 region: CASSWTPEQFF. CDR3 nucleotides: TGTGCCAGCAGCTGGACTCCTGAGCAGTTCTTC. The chain links TRBV7-2 to TRBJ2-1, with D maybe TRBD2 (5 bases). This CDR3 is built from 11 residues. Trimming stripped 4 bases from V and 9 bases from J, with 7 bases between. Germline V CDR1 and CDR2: SGHTA, FQGNSA.

The rearrangement joins TRBV6-1 to TRBJ1-6; D is unclear. Germline V gene lookup returns CDR1 MNHNS and CDR2 SASEGT. The CDR3 consists of 12 residues. The V gene lost 6 bases and the J gene lost 15 bases, with 15 bases spanning the gap. CDR3 region: CASRTAVQILHF. CDR3 DNA: TGTGCCAGCAGAACAGCGGTTCAGATCCTCCACTTT.